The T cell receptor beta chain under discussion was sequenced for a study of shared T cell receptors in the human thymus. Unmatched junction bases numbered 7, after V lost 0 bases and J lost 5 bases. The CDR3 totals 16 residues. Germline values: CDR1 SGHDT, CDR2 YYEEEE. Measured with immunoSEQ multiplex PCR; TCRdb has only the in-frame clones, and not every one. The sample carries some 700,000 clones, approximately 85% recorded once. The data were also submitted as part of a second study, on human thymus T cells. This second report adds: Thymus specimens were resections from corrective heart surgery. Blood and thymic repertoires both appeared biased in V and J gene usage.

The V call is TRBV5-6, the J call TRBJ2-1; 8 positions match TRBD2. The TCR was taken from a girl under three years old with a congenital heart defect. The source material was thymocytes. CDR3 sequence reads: CASSLVAGGENNEQFF. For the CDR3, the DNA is TGTGCCAGCAGCTTGGTGGCGGGGGGAGAAAACAATGAGCAGTTCTTC.